These T cell receptor beta chains were read from a single sample in a study of T cell changes during pregnancy in multiple sclerosis. TCRdb's copy holds only in-frame clones and misses some; the assay was immunoSEQ multiplex PCR. Altogether about 46,000 clones are present, around 93% being singletons, with the ten largest covering about 4.5%. The sample in question was CD8+ T cells from peripheral blood mononuclear cells, obtained in the first trimester of pregnancy. The receptors derive from a female donor with multiple sclerosis, enrolled in a pregnancy study. Each CDR3 is given with its conserved first and last residue. D genes are given only for firm matches. Clone size is stated in some rows and not others, as once, few, many or a class when expanded.

v_call	clone_size	d_call	j_call	cdr3_nt	cdr3_aa
TRBV7-2	NA	TRBD1	TRBJ1-2	TGTGCCAGCAGCTTAGGGACAGGGAGTGACTACTATGGCTACACCTTC	CASSLGTGSDYYGYTF
TRBV2	NA	NA	TRBJ1-6	TGTGCCAGCAGTGAAGCGCTGGGGGGGGCGGACTATAATTCACCCCTCCACTTT	CASSEALGGADYNSPLHF
TRBV10-3	many	NA	TRBJ1-2	TGTGCCATCAGAGCCTCGGGTCTGATCGGCTACACCTTC	CAIRASGLIGYTF
TRBV7-9	once	TRBD1	TRBJ1-2	TGTGCCAGCAGCTTGTCGACAGGGCCAACACCCTATGGCTACACCTTC	CASSLSTGPTPYGYTF
TRBV7-9	NA	NA	TRBJ1-2	TGTGCCAGCAGCTCCTCTCACGGCACGGAGGGCTACACCTTC	CASSSSHGTEGYTF
TRBV7-9	NA	NA	TRBJ2-7	TGTGCCAGCAGCTTAGCTGCGCTATACGAGCAGTACTTC	CASSLAALYEQYF
TRBV28	NA	NA	TRBJ1-1	TGTGCCAGCAGTCTCCAGACAGGACAAGCTTTCTTT	CASSLQTGQAFF
TRBV2	NA	NA	TRBJ1-2	TGTGCCAGCAGTGAAGCCTCTTTTGGCTACACCTTC	CASSEASFGYTF
TRBV15	NA	NA	TRBJ2-7	TGTGCCACCAGCGCCGACGGAGGGGCCTACGAGCAGTACTTC	CATSADGGAYEQYF
TRBV19	NA	NA	TRBJ2-7	TGTGCCAGTAGTACCGGGACTTCCTCCTACGAGCAGTACTTC	CASSTGTSSYEQYF
TRBV15	NA	TRBD1	TRBJ1-5	TGTGCCACCAGCGGTCTTGGACAGGGCGGACAGCCCCAGCATTTT	CATSGLGQGGQPQHF
TRBV7-2	NA	NA	TRBJ1-1	TGTGCCAGCCGCGATCGGTACACTGAAGCTTTCTTT	CASRDRYTEAFF
TRBV9	NA	NA	TRBJ2-5	TGTGCCAGCAGCGTAGCCTGGGAGGAGACCCAGTACTTC	CASSVAWEETQYF
TRBV6-4	NA	NA	TRBJ2-3	TGTGCCAGCAGTGAGGGCAGGGAATCGGATACGCAGTATTTT	CASSEGRESDTQYF
TRBV29-1	NA	TRBD2	TRBJ2-1	TGCAGCGTTGCCCATGGGACTAGCGGCTACAATGAGCAGTTCTTC	CSVAHGTSGYNEQFF
TRBV6-5	NA	TRBD1	TRBJ1-2	TGTGCCAGCTCCGGACAGGGTAGGGGCTACACCTTC	CASSGQGRGYTF
TRBV21-1	NA	NA	TRBJ1-4	TGTGCCAGCAGCAAAAACGGGTATAAAGTGAAACTGTTTTTT	CASSKNGYKVKLFF
TRBV5-1	NA	TRBD1	TRBJ1-1	TGCGCCAGCAGCTTGTCAGGGGGCGGTAACACTGAAGCTTTCTTT	CASSLSGGGNTEAFF
TRBV19	NA	TRBD1	TRBJ2-7	TGTGCCAGTAGTTTTCCCCCTCGAGAAGGGGGCATCAACGAGCAGTACTTC	CASSFPPREGGINEQYF
TRBV4-3	once	TRBD1	TRBJ2-7	TGCGCCAGCAGCCTCGGGACAGGGGAATTCTACGAGCAGTACTTC	CASSLGTGEFYEQYF
TRBV4-2	NA	NA	TRBJ2-3	TGTGCCAGCAGCGGGGCAGGCACAGATACGCAGTATTTT	CASSGAGTDTQYF
TRBV4-1	NA	NA	TRBJ2-7	TGCGCCAGCAGCCCGGGACTCTTACTAGGAGAGCAGTACTTC	CASSPGLLLGEQYF
TRBV6-1	NA	NA	TRBJ1-1	TGTGCCAGCAGTGAGTATCAACCCGGAGGCACTGAAGCTTTCTTT	CASSEYQPGGTEAFF
TRBV19	NA	NA	TRBJ2-7	TGTGCCAGTAACCCCACAGGGCTTGACGAGCAGTACTTC	CASNPTGLDEQYF
TRBV4-2	NA	TRBD1	TRBJ1-2	TGTGCCAGCAGCCTGGGACAGTCGCTGGGGGATGGCTACACCTTC	CASSLGQSLGDGYTF
TRBV28	NA	NA	TRBJ1-5	TGTGCCAGCAGGGGGCGGGGTCAGCCCCAGCATTTT	CASRGRGQPQHF
TRBV5-5	few	NA	TRBJ1-1	TGTGCCAGCAGACCCGGGGATATGAACACTGAAGCTTTCTTT	CASRPGDMNTEAFF
TRBV7-9	NA	TRBD2	TRBJ2-2	TGTGCCAGCAGCCCCCGCGGGAGCGGGGATAACACCGGGGAGCTGTTTTTT	CASSPRGSGDNTGELFF
TRBV7-9	NA	TRBD1	TRBJ2-1	TGTGCCAGCAGCACTCTCCCCGCCGGGACAGGGGAACAGTTCTTC	CASSTLPAGTGEQFF
TRBV28	NA	NA	TRBJ2-4	TGTGCCAGCAGTCCCCGGGACACCAAAGCCAAAAACATTCAGTACTTC	CASSPRDTKAKNIQYF
TRBV4-3	NA	NA	TRBJ2-7	TGCGCCAGCAGCCAAGACCGAGCAGGGGCCTACGAGCAGTACTTC	CASSQDRAGAYEQYF
TRBV11-3	NA	NA	TRBJ2-7	TGTGCCAGCAGCGTCGGGGGATCCTACGAGCAGTACTTC	CASSVGGSYEQYF
TRBV27	NA	NA	TRBJ2-7	TGTGCCAGCAGTGCAAGCAGGAGGAGGGAGGAGCAGTACTTC	CASSASRRREEQYF
TRBV4-1	NA	TRBD1	TRBJ1-1	TGCGCCAGCAGCCACTTTCCGGGACAGGGGAACACTGAAGCTTTCTTT	CASSHFPGQGNTEAFF
TRBV28	NA	NA	TRBJ2-2	TGTGCCAGCAGTTTGGTAGCACTCAACACCGGGGAGCTGTTTTTT	CASSLVALNTGELFF
TRBV27	NA	TRBD1	TRBJ2-7	TGTGCCAGCAGTGGGACAGGGGGCTCCTACGAGCAGTACTTC	CASSGTGGSYEQYF
TRBV27	NA	TRBD1	TRBJ1-5	TGTGCCAGCAGCAAGGGACAGGGGGAATATCAGCCCCAGCATTTT	CASSKGQGEYQPQHF
TRBV25-1	NA	NA	TRBJ1-1	TGTGCCAGCAGTGAATATGGTGGTAGAGAAAACACTGAAGCTTTCTTT	CASSEYGGRENTEAFF
TRBV27	NA	TRBD2	TRBJ2-5	TGTGCCAGCAAGACCGGGACTAGCGTACAAGAGACCCAGTACTTC	CASKTGTSVQETQYF
TRBV27	NA	NA	TRBJ2-1	TGTGCCAGCAGTCCAATCGAGGGATTTTACAATGAGCAGTTCTTC	CASSPIEGFYNEQFF
TRBV9	NA	NA	TRBJ2-1	TGTGCCAGCAGCGTACGGGGTTCCTACAATGAGCAGTTCTTC	CASSVRGSYNEQFF
TRBV7-9	NA	TRBD2	TRBJ2-3	TGTGCCAGCAGTAGCGGGGCAGCTAGCACAGATACGCAGTATTTT	CASSSGAASTDTQYF
TRBV7-8	NA	NA	TRBJ2-2	TGTGCCAGCAGCCTCGACAGGAACCCTGGTACCGGGGAGCTGTTTTTT	CASSLDRNPGTGELFF
TRBV9	NA	TRBD2	TRBJ2-1	TGTGCCAGCAGCGTCCTAGCGGGGGGGCTCTATGAGCAGTTCTTC	CASSVLAGGLYEQFF
TRBV19	NA	NA	TRBJ2-7	TGTGCCAGTAGTCTGCGACGGGACGAGCAGTACTTC	CASSLRRDEQYF
TRBV7-7	NA	TRBD1	TRBJ2-7	TGTGCCAGCAGCCCGGGGACAGGGTCTAGCGAGCAGTACTTC	CASSPGTGSSEQYF
TRBV6-1	NA	NA	TRBJ2-1	TGTGCCAGCAGTTTGGAGTCAGCGTACTATGAGCAGTTCTTC	CASSLESAYYEQFF
TRBV2	NA	NA	TRBJ2-1	TGTGCCAGCAGTGAGATTTTATTGACCCTTCTCACGGCACAGGGCAAAGATGAGCAGTTCTTC	CASSEILLTLLTAQGKDEQFF
TRBV5-8	NA	NA	TRBJ2-2	TGTGCCAGCTTCAGGAACACCGGGGAGCTGTTTTTT	CASFRNTGELFF
TRBV27	NA	TRBD1	TRBJ2-2	TGTGCCAGCAGTTTAAGGCAGGGGGCGCAGGTGGAGCTGTTTTTT	CASSLRQGAQVELFF
TRBV9	NA	TRBD1	TRBJ2-7	TGTGCCAGCAGCCCATTCGCAAGACAGGGGTCCTACGAGCAGTACTTC	CASSPFARQGSYEQYF
TRBV18	NA	TRBD1	TRBJ2-4	TGTGCCAGCTCACCGATCCGGGACAGACTAGCCAAAAACATTCAGTACTTC	CASSPIRDRLAKNIQYF
TRBV11-2	NA	TRBD1	TRBJ2-1	TGTGCCAGCAGCTCGATAGGGCGACAGGGGGTCTACAATGAGCAGTTCTTC	CASSSIGRQGVYNEQFF
TRBV4-2	NA	TRBD2	TRBJ2-3	TGTGCCAGCAGCCAAGACAGCGGGGGATTGACAGATACGCAGTATTTT	CASSQDSGGLTDTQYF
TRBV5-6	NA	TRBD1	TRBJ1-2	TGTGCCAGCAGCCCCGGGACAGGGGTTCGTTATGGCTACACCTTC	CASSPGTGVRYGYTF